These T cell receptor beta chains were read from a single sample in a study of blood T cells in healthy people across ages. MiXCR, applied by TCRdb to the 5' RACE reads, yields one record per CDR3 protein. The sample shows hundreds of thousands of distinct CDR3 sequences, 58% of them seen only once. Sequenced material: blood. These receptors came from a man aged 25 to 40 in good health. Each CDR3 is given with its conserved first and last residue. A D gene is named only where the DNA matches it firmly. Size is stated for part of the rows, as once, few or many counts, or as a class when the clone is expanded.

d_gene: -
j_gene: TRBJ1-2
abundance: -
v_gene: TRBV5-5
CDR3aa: CASSYLLTANYGYTF
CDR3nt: TGTGCCAGCAGCTATTTACTGACAGCTAACTATGGCTACACCTTC

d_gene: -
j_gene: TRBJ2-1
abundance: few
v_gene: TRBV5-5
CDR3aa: CASSPRLIDEQFF
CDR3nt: TGTGCCAGCAGCCCCCGTCTGATCGATGAGCAGTTCTTC

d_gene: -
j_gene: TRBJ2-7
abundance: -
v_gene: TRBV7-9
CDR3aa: CASSLTEGLQREQYF
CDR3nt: TGTGCCAGCAGCTTAACGGAGGGGCTTCAGCGCGAGCAGTACTTC

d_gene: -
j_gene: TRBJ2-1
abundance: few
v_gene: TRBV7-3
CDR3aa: CASSEPGVHNEQFF
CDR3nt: TGTGCCAGCAGCGAGCCCGGGGTGCACAATGAGCAGTTCTTC

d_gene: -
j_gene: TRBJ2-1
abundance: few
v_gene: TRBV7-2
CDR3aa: CASSLFGYVGSEQFF
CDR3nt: TGTGCCAGCAGCTTATTCGGTTATGTGGGGAGTGAGCAGTTCTTC

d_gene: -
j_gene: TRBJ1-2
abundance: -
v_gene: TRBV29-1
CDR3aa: CSVAEAGEPYGYTF
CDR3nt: TGCAGCGTTGCAGAGGCAGGGGAACCCTATGGCTACACCTTC

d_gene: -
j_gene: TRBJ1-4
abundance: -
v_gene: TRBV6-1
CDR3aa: CASSPRIDNTNEKLFF
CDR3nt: TGTGCCAGCAGTCCGCGAATCGATAATACTAATGAAAAACTGTTTTTT

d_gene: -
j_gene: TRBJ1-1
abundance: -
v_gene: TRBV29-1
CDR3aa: CSVEDLTNTEAFF
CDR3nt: TGCAGCGTTGAAGATCTTACGAACACTGAAGCTTTCTTT

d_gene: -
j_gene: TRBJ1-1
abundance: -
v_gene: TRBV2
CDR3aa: CASRGRASNTEAFF
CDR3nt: TGTGCCAGCAGGGGTAGAGCGTCGAACACTGAAGCTTTCTTT

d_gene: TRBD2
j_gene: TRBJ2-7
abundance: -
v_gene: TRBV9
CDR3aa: CASTQGGVPYEQYF
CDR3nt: TGTGCCAGCACCCAGGGAGGGGTGCCCTACGAGCAGTACTTC

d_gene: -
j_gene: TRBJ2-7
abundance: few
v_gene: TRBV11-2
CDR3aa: CASSLGQNEQYF
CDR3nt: TGTGCCAGCAGCTTAGGGCAGAACGAGCAGTACTTC

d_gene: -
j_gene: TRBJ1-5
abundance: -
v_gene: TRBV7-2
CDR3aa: CASSLVHREPQHF
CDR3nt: TGTGCCAGCAGCTTAGTCCATCGGGAGCCCCAGCATTTT

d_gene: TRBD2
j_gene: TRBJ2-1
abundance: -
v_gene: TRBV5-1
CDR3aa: CASSFLPPAGNNEQFF
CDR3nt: TGCGCCAGCAGCTTCCTTCCGCCAGCGGGGAACAATGAGCAGTTCTTC

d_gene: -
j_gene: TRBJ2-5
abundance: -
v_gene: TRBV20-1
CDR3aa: CSARDKAKRETQYF
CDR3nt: TGCAGTGCTAGAGATAAAGCCAAAAGGGAGACCCAGTACTTC

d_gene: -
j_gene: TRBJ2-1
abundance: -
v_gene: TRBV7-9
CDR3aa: CASGLGRGSYNEQFF
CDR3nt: TGTGCCAGCGGCCTCGGACGGGGCTCCTACAATGAGCAGTTCTTC

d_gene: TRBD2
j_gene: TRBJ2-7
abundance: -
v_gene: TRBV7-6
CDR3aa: CASSLAPSGGAGSYEQYF
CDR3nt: TGTGCCAGCAGCTTAGCCCCATCCGGGGGGGCAGGTAGCTACGAGCAGTACTTC

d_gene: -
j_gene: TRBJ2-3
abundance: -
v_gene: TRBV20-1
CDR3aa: CSPRDSSFTDTQYF
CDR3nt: TGCAGTCCTAGGGACTCCTCATTTACAGATACGCAGTATTTT

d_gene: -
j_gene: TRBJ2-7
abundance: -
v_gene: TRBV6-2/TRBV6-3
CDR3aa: CAISYIRVPYF
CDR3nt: TGTGCCATCAGTTATATCAGAGTCCCGTACTTC

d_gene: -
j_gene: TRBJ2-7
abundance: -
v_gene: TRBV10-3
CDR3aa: CAISVKGSYEQYF
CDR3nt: TGTGCCATCAGTGTAAAGGGCTCCTACGAGCAGTACTTC

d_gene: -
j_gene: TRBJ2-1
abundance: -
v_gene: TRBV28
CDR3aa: CAIRANRYNEQFF
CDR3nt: TGTGCCATCCGAGCCAACAGGTACAATGAGCAGTTCTTC